Shown below are 7 T cell receptor beta chains from a single sample sequenced in a study of PD-1 blockade in classical Hodgkin lymphoma. Autologous stem cell transplantation was followed by relapse in every patient, and brentuximab vedotin exposure varied. Sequenced by immunoSEQ multiplex PCR; TCRdb stores in-frame clones only, minus some. The table shows some 84,000 clones, with about nine tenths occurring only once. The sample consisted of peripheral blood mononuclear cells (PBMCs), taken before the second cycle of nivolumab. These TCRs come from a human donor with classical Hodgkin lymphoma.

CDR3 protein: CASSGDFGAGEQYF. The CDR3 DNA is TGTGCCAGCAGTGGAGACTTTGGGGCAGGGGAGCAGTACTTC. V is TRBV25-1 and J is TRBJ2-7, with a possible D match to TRBD1 (5 bases). CDR3 length: 14 amino acids. CDR1 and CDR2 (germline): MGHDK, SYGVNS. Deletions cut 4 bases from V and 7 bases from J, with 17 bases between.

In this sample, this clone turned up once. The chain carries TRBV9 and TRBJ2-3, with 9 bases aligning to TRBD1. The V and J ends lost 4 bases and 0 bases, in that order; junction bases with no gene match: 6. The CDR3 contains 16 residues. Germline assignment: CDR1 SGDLS and CDR2 YYNGEE. CDR3 sequence reads: CASSSRTGVSTDTQYF. CDR3 coding DNA: TGTGCCAGCAGCTCCCGGACAGGGGTGAGCACAGATACGCAGTATTTT.

This clone was observed a handful of times. V usage is TRBV6-1 and J usage is TRBJ1-2; D ambiguous. Germline V gene lookup returns CDR1 MNHNS and CDR2 SASEGT. V was pared by 3 bases and J by 3 bases, with 8 bases between. The CDR3 length is 13 residues. The CDR3 DNA reads TGTGCCAGCAGTGACGGGGTTTACTATGGCTACACCTTC. Translating gives CASSDGVYYGYTF.

This sequence joins TRBV5-1 and TRBJ2-7, with 7 bases identical to TRBD1. The germline V gene has CDR1 SGHRS and CDR2 YFSETQ. V shed 0 bases and J 4 bases; nucleotides not matched to a gene: 7. CDR3 length: 15 residues. CDR3 residues: CASSLAGTATYEQYF. CDR3 DNA sequence: TGCGCCAGCAGCTTGGCCGGGACAGCTACGTACGAGCAGTACTTC.

The V gene is TRBV19, the J gene TRBJ1-5; D uncertain. This CDR3 has 15 amino acids. CDR1 and CDR2 (germline): LNHDA, SQIVND (reference sequence). Trimming cost V 0 bases and J 2 bases, with 8 bases left between them. The CDR3 is CASSIDWRGNQPQHF. The CDR3 coding sequence is TGTGCCAGTAGTATAGATTGGAGGGGCAATCAGCCCCAGCATTTT.

The genes are TRBV27 and TRBJ2-1; TRBD2 agrees at 10 bases. Germline lookup yields CDR1 MNHEY and CDR2 SMNVEV (reference sequence). CDR3 length: 16 amino acids. V was pared by 3 bases and J by 8 bases, with 10 bases of the junction left unmatched. CDR3 DNA: TGTGCCAGCAGTTTTCAGGGAGCGGGAGGGCGATATGAGCAGTTCTTC. Its protein product is CASSFQGAGGRYEQFF.

This chain joins TRBV29-1 and TRBJ1-2; 7 positions agree with TRBD1. Germline V gives CDR1 SQVTM, CDR2 ANQGSEA. CDR3 length: 14 amino acids. J lost 1 base, V lost 3 bases, and 5 bases had no gene match. CDR3 DNA sequence: TGCAGCGTTGATACCAGGGGGGATAACTATGGCTACACCTTC. Amino acid sequence: CSVDTRGDNYGYTF.